The 7 T cell receptor beta chains listed next were all sequenced from one sample in a study of tumor-infiltrating lymphocytes in primary liver carcinoma. Unsorted whole blood supplied the blood RNA, and germline DNA was isolated too. Production of TCR beta cDNA used around 500 ng total RNA together with a constant-region primer. ARM-PCR was slightly modified, and three nested multiplex PCR rounds with it gave rise to the TCR beta libraries. TRBV1-TRBV30 forward and Cbeta reverse primers drove the first two roughly 10-cycle rounds. TCRdb reprocessed the multiplex PCR reads via MiXCR and lists one record per CDR3 protein. The sample yields around 330,000 distinct CDR3 sequences, 50% to 75% seen once. Sequenced input: peripheral blood. The receptors here all came from a woman aged 25 to 39 with primary liver carcinoma and hepatitis B virus infection.

This sequence joins TRBV19 and TRBJ2-7; 8 positions match TRBD1. This CDR3 comprises 15 residues. Germline V CDR1 and CDR2: LNHDA, SQIVND (reference sequence). J gave up 1 base and V 1 base, and 3 bases lay outside the gene matches. CDR3 nucleotides: TGTGCCAGTAGTATAGCTGGACAGGGATCCTACGAGCAGTACTTC. This codes for CASSIAGQGSYEQYF.

The J gene is TRBJ2-1, the V gene TRBV11-2, with 9 bases matching TRBD2. Unmatched junction bases numbered 16, after V lost 4 bases and J lost 15 bases. The CDR3 runs 15 residues. Germline V CDR1 and CDR2: SGHAT, FQNNGV. The CDR3 region has the DNA TGTGCCAGCAGCTCGACTAGCGGCTCCTACAATGTGCTGTTCTTC. Residues: CASSSTSGSYNVLFF. The full variable domain, its missing parts supplied by reference TRBV11-2 and TRBJ2-1, is EAGVAQSPRYKIIEKRQSVAFWCNPISGHATLYWYQQILGQGPKLLIQFQNNGVVDDSQLPKDRFSAERLKGVDSTLKIQPAKLEDSAVYLCASSSTSGSYNVLFFGPGTRLTVL.

The CDR3: CASSLRDYSNQPQHF. In nucleotides, the CDR3 is TGTGCCAGCAGCTTAAGGGATTATAGCAATCAGCCCCAGCATTTT. The V call is TRBV7-8, the J call TRBJ1-5; D is undetermined. V lost 2 bases to trimming and J lost 0 bases, with 8 bases between them. CDR3 length equals 15 residues. Per germline, CDR1 SGHVS and CDR2 FQNEAQ.

This chain uses TRBV29-1 with TRBJ2-1, with D possibly TRBD1 on 5 matching bases. With 8 bases removed from V and 5 bases from J, the gap between germline ends came to 19 bases. The CDR3 sequence is 14 residues long. Germline V gene sequence: CDR1 SQVTM, CDR2 ANQGSEA. CDR3 coding DNA: TGCAGCATAGTGAGCGCTTCGGACAACAATGAGCAGTTCTTC. Protein: CSIVSASDNNEQFF.

A single count supports this clonotype. The V call is TRBV5-5, the J call TRBJ2-1; TRBD2 aligns across 7 bases. V lost 0 bases, J lost 8 bases, and 8 bases stayed unmatched. The CDR3 is 15 residues long. Germline V gene lookup returns CDR1 SGHKS and CDR2 YYEKEE (reference sequence). The CDR3 DNA is TGTGCCAGCAGCTTGGACCTAGCGGTAGTGTATGAGCAGTTCTTC. Its translation: CASSLDLAVVYEQFF.

This clonotype was counted many times. CDR3 loop: CASSVQVLTGNEQFF. For the CDR3, the DNA is TGTGCCAGCAGCGTACAGGTCCTAACTGGGAATGAGCAGTTCTTC. The rearrangement uses TRBV11-2 and TRBJ2-1; maybe TRBD1 (5 bases). CDR3 size: 15 residues. Germline CDR1 reads SGHAT; CDR2 reads FQNNGV. V was clipped by 5 bases and J by 7 bases, with 18 bases between them.

Turning to this clonotype: Possible read error: a much larger clone is one base away. V and J are TRBV12-3 or TRBV12-4 and TRBJ2-5; 8 nucleotides match TRBD2. V trimming: 0 bases; J trimming: 2 bases; junction bases outside the gene matches: 5. The CDR3 is 16 residues long. CDR3 coding DNA: TGTGCCAGCAGTTTAGCCCTGACTAGCGTACAAGAGACCCAGTACTTC. This translates into CASSLALTSVQETQYF.